Reported below is one T cell receptor (beta chain). Its antigen is unknown. The germline gives CDR1 MNHEY, CDR2 SMNVEV (reference sequence). The CDR3 has 13 amino acids. V was cut by 8 bases and J by 0 bases, with 8 bases left in between. The data were obtained in a study of T cell responses to AZD1222 COVID-19 vaccine. General observations from the study: Vaccine-associated CD4 TCRs ranged over spike, dominating at 160-218 and 743-854. Of the AZD1222 recipients, only 5 to 7 were seropositive at baseline.

Profiling relied on immunoSEQ multiplex PCR, and the TCRdb table lists in-frame clones only, not all of them. The sample yields more than 100,000 clones, 88% seen once. The rearrangement links TRBV27 to TRBJ1-3; D is unresolved. The clonotype was recovered from an adult in good health. The sequences come from peripheral blood, collected on day 0 of AZD1222 vaccination. The CDR3 here is CASARSSGNTIYF. The CDR3 coding sequence is TGTGCCAGCGCTCGGAGCTCTGGAAACACCATATATTTT.